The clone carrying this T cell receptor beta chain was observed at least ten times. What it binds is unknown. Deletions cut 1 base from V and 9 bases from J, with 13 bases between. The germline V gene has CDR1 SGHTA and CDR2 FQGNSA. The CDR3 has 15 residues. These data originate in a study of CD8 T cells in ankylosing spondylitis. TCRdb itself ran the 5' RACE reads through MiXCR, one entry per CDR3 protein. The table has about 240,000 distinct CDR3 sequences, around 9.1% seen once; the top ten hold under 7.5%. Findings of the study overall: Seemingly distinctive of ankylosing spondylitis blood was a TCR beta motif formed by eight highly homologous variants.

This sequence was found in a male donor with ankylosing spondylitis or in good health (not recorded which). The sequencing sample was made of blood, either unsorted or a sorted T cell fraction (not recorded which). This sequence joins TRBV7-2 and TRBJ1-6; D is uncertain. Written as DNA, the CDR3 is TGTGCCAGCAGCTTAGTCGGATTGATAGTTTCACCCCTCCACTTT. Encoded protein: CASSLVGLIVSPLHF.